This entry is about one T cell receptor beta chain. Per the original data handling: Estimation of nucleated cell counts was performed using reference gene primer amplification. Sequenced by immunoSEQ multiplex PCR; TCRdb stores in-frame clones only, minus some. That table is the source of V, J and clone size, and D and trimming were worked out from the DNA. The sample gives 100,000 or so clones, 80% to 90% of which show up once; about 5.3% is in the top ten. The sample comes from a study of blood T cell repertoires in COVID-19. Overall study context: Some COVID-19 samples were acute and others convalescent; all came from the United States, Italy and Spain. PBMCs, B-cell-depleted T cells, or T cells were the source of the cDNA or gDNA that made up the material.

The CDR3 spans 14 residues. V lost 3 bases to trimming and J lost 4 bases, with 9 bases between them. Germline CDR1 reads LGHDT; CDR2 reads YNNKEL (reference sequence). The chain links TRBV3-1 (or the pseudogene TRBV3-2) to TRBJ2-2; D is undetermined. The TCR comes from a human donor in a cohort sampled during active COVID-19. The sample was peripheral blood. This CDR3 reads CASSQPQSTGELFF. The CDR3 bases are TGTGCCAGCAGCCAGCCACAGAGCACCGGGGAGCTGTTTTTT.